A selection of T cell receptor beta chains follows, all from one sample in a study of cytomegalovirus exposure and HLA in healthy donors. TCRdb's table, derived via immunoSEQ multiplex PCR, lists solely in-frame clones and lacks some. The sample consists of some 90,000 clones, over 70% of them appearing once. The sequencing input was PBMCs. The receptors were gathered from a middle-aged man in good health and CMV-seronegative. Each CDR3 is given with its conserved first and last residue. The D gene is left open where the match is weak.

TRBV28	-	CASSLNRPHGYTF
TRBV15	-	CATSNTTVYYGYTF
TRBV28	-	CASRGQTATEAFF
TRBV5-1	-	CASLGSGNTIYF
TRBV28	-	CASTSVSVSGNTIYF
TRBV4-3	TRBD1	CASSQDLKQGSGNTIYF
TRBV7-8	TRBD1	CASSQRTGGRLFF
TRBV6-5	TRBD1	CASRKTGFRDQPQHF
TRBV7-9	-	CASSLDSGGQSYNSPLHF
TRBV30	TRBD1	CAWSPSRTGGNYNSPLHF
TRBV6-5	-	CASSQLYEQYF